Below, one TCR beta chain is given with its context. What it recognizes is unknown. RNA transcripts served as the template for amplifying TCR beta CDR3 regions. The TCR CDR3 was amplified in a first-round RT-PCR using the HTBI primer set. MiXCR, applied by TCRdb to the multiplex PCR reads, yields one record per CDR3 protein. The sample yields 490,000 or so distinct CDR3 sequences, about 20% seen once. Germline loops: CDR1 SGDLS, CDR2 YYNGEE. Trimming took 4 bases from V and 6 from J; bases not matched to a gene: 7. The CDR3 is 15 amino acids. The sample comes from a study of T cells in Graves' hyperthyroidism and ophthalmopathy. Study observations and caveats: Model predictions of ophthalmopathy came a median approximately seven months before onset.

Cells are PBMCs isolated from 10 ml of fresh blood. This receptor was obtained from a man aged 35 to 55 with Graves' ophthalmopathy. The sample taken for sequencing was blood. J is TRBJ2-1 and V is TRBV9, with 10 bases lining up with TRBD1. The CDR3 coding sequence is TGTGCCAGCAGCACCGGGACAGGGGAGCTCAATGAGCAGTTCTTC. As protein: CASSTGTGELNEQFF.